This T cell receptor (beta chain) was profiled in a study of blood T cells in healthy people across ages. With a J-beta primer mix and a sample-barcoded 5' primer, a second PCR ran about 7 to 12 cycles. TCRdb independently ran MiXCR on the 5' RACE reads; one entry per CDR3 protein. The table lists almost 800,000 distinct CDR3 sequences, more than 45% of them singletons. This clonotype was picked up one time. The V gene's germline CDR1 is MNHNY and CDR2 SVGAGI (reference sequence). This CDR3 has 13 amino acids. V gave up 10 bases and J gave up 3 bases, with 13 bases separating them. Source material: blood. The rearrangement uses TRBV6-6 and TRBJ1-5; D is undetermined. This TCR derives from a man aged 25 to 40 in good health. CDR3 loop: CATEDRYNQPQHF. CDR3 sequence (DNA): TGTGCCACCGAGGACCGCTACAATCAGCCCCAGCATTTT.